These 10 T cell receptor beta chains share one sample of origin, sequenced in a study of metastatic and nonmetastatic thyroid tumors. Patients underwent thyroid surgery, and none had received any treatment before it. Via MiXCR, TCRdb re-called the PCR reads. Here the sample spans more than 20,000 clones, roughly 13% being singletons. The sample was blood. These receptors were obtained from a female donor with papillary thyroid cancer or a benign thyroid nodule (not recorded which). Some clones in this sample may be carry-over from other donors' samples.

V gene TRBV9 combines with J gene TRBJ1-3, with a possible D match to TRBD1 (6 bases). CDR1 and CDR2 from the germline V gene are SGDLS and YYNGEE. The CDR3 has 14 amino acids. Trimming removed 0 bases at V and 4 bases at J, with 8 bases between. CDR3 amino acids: CASSVAGQGNTIYF. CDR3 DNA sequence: TGTGCCAGCAGCGTAGCAGGACAGGGAAACACCATATATTTT.

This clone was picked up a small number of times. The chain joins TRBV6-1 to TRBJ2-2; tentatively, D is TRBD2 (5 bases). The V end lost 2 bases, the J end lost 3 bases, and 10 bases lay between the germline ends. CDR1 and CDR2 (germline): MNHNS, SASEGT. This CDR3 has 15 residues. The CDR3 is CASSESGSDTGELFF. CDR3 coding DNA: TGTGCCAGCAGTGAATCGGGGTCTGACACCGGGGAGCTGTTTTTT.

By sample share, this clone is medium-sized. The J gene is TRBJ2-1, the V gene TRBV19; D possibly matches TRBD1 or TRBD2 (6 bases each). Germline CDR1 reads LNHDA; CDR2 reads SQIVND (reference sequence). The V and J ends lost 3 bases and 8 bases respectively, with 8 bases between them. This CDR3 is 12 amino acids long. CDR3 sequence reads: CASSIGGYEQFF. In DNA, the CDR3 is TGTGCCAGTAGTATCGGGGGCTATGAGCAGTTCTTC. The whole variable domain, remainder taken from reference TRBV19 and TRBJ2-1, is DGGITQSPKYLFRKEGQNVTLSCEQNLNHDAMYWYRQDPGQGLRLIYYSQIVNDFQKGDIAEGYSVSREKKESFPLTVTSAQKNPTAFYLCASSIGGYEQFFGPGTRLTVL.

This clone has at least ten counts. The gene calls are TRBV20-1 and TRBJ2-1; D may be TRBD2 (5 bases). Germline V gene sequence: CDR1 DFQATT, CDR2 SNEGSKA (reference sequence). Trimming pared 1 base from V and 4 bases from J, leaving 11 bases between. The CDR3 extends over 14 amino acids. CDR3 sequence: CSARALATYNEQFF. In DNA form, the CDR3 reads TGCAGTGCTAGAGCCCTAGCTACGTACAATGAGCAGTTCTTC.

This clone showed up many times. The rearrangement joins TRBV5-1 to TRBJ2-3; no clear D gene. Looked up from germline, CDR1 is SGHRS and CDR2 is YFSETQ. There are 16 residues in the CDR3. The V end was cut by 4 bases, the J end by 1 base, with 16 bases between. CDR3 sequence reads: CASSPIWGIGTDTQYF. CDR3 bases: TGCGCCAGCAGCCCTATTTGGGGAATCGGCACAGATACGCAGTATTTT.

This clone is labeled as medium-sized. The CDR3 here is CATSRGISSTDTQYF. Here the CDR3 DNA reads TGTGCCACCAGCAGAGGTATCTCTAGCACAGATACGCAGTATTTT. The V and J genes are TRBV15 and TRBJ2-3; D gene unclear. This CDR3 region has 15 residues. V was trimmed by 1 base and J by 0 bases, leaving 8 bases between them. From germline, CDR1 is LNHNV and CDR2 YYDKDF (reference sequence).

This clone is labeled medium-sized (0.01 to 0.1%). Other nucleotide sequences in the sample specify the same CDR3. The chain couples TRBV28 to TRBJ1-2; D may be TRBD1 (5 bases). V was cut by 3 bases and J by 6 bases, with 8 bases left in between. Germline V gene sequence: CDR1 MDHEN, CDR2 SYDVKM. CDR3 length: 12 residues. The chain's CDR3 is CASSFGGDGYTF. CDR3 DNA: TGTGCCAGCAGTTTTGGGGGTGATGGCTACACCTTC.

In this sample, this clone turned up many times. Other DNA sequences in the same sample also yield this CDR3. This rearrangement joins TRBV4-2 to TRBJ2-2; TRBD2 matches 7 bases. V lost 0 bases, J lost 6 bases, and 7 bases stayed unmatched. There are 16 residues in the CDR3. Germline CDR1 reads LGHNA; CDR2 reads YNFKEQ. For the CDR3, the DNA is TGTGCCAGCAGCCAAGATTCCTTGGCGGGAGCCGGGGAGCTGTTTTTT. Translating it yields CASSQDSLAGAGELFF.

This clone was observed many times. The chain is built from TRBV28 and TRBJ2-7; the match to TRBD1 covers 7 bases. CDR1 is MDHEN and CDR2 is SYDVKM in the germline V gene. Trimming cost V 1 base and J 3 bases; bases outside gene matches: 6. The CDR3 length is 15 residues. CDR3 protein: CASSLSSTGNYEQYF. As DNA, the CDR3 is TGTGCCAGCAGTTTATCCTCGACAGGGAACTACGAGCAGTACTTC.

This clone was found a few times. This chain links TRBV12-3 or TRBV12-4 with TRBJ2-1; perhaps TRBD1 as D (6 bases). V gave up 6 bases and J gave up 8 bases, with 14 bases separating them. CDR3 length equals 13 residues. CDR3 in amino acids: CASSPTGSYEQFF. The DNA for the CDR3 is TGTGCCAGCAGCCCTACAGGGAGCTATGAGCAGTTCTTC.